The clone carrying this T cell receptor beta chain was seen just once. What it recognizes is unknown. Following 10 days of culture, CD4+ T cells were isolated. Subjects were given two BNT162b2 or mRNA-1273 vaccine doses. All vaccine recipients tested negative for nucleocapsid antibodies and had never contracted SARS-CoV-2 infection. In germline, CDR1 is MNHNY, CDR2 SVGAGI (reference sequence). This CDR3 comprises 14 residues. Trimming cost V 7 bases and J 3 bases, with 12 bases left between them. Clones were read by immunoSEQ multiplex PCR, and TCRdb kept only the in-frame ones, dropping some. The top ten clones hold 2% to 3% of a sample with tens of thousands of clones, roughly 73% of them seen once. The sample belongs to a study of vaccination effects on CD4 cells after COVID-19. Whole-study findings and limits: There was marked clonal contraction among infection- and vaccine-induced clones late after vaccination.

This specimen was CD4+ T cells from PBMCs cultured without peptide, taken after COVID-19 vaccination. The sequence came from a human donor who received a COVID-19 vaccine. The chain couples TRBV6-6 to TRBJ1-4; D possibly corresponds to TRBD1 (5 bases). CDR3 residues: CASTGGGANEKLFF. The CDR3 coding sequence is TGTGCCAGCACCGGGGGTGGTGCTAATGAAAAACTGTTTTTT.